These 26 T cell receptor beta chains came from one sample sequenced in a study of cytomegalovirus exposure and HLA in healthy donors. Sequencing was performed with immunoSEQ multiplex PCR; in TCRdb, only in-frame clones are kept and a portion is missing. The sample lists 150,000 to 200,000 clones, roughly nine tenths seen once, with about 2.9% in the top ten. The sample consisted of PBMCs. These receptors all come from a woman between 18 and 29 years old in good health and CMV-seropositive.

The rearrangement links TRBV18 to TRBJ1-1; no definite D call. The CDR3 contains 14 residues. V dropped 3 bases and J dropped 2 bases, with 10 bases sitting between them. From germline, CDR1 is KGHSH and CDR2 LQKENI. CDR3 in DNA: TGTGCCAGCTCACCCAGACGGGAAAACACTGAAGCTTTCTTT. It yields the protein CASSPRRENTEAFF.

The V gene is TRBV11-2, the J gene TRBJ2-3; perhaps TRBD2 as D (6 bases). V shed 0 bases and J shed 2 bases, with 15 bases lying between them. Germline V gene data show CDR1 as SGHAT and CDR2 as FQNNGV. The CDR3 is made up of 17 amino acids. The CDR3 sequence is CASSLDSRGFITDTQYF. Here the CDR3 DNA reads TGTGCCAGCAGCTTAGATAGCCGGGGGTTCATCACAGATACGCAGTATTTT.

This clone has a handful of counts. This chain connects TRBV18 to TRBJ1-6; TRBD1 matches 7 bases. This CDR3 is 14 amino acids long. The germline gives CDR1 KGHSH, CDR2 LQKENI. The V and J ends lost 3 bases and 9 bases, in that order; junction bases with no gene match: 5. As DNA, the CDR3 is TGTGCCAGCTCACCGGGGACAGCGACTTCACCCCTCCACTTT. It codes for CASSPGTATSPLHF.

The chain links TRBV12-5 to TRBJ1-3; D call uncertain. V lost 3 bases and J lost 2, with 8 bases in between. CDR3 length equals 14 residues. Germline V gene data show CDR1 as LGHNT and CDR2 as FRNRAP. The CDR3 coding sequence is TGTGCTAGTGGTTTAGGGAGACCTGGAAACACCATATATTTT. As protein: CASGLGRPGNTIYF. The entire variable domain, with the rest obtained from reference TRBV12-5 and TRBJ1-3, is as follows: DARVTQTPRHKVTEMGQEVTMRCQPILGHNTVFWYRQTMMQGLELLAYFRNRAPLDDSGMPKDRFSAEMPDATLATLKIQPSEPRDSAVYFCASGLGRPGNTIYFGEGSWLTVV.

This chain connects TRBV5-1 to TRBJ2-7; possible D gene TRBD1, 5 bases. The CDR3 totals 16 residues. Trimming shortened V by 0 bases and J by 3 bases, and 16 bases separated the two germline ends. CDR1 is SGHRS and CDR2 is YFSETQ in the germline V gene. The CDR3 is CASSLGFFRAVYEQYF. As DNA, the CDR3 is TGCGCCAGCAGCTTGGGTTTCTTCAGGGCGGTCTACGAGCAGTACTTC.

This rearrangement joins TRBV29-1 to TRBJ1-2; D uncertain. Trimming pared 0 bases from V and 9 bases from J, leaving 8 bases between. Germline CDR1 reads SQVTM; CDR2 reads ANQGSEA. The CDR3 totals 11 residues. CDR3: CSVEDIFSYTF. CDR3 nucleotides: TGCAGCGTTGAAGATATCTTTAGCTACACCTTC.

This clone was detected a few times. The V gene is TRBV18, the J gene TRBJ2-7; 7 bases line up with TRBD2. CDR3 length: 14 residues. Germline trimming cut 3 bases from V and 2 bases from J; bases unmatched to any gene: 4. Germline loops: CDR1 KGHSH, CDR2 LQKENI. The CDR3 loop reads CASSPPSGTYEQYF. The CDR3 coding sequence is TGTGCCAGCTCACCCCCTAGCGGAACCTACGAGCAGTACTTC.

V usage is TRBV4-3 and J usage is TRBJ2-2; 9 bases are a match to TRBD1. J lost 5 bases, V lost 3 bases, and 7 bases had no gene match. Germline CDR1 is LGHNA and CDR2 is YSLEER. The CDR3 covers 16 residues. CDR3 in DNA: TGCGCCAGCAGCCAGGAAGGGACAGGGTGGACCGGGGAGCTGTTTTTT. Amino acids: CASSQEGTGWTGELFF.

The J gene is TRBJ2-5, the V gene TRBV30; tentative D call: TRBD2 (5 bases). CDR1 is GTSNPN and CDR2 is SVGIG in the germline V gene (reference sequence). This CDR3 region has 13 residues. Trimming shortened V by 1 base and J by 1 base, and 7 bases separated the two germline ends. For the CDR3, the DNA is TGTGCCTGGAGTGAGGGAGTCCAAGAGACCCAGTACTTC. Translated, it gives CAWSEGVQETQYF. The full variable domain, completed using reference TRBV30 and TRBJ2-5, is SQTIHQWPATLVQPVGSPLSLECTVEGTSNPNLYWYRQAAGRGLQLLFYSVGIGQISSEVPQNLSASRPQDRQFILSSKKLLLSDSGFYLCAWSEGVQETQYFGPGTRLLVL.

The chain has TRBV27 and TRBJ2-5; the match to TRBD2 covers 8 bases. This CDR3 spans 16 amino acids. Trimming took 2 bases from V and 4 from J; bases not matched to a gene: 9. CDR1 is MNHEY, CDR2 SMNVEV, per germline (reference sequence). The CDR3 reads CASSLVPGGGGETQYF. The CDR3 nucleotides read TGTGCCAGCAGTTTAGTGCCCGGGGGGGGAGGAGAGACCCAGTACTTC.

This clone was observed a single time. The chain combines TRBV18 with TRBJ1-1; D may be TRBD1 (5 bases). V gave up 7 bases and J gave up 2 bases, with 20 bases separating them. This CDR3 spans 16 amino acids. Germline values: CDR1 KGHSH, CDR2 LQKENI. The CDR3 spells CASLDGGAVYNTEAFF. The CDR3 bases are TGTGCCAGCTTGGACGGCGGGGCGGTTTACAACACTGAAGCTTTCTTT.

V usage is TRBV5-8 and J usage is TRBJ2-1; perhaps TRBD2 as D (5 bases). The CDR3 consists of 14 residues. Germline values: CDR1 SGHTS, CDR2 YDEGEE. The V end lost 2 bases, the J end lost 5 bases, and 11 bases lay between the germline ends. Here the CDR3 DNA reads TGTGCCAGCAGCTTCCTAGCCGCCGACAATGAGCAGTTCTTC. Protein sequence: CASSFLAADNEQFF.

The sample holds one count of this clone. The CDR3 region is CASSLEVGPVYTEAFF. The CDR3 DNA sequence: TGTGCCAGCAGCTTAGAGGTGGGGCCCGTCTACACTGAAGCTTTCTTT. The V gene is TRBV7-8, the J gene TRBJ1-1; tentative D call: TRBD1 (5 bases). The CDR3 extends over 16 amino acids. Trimming pared 1 base from V and 3 bases from J, leaving 15 bases between. CDR1 and CDR2 (germline): SGHVS, FQNEAQ.

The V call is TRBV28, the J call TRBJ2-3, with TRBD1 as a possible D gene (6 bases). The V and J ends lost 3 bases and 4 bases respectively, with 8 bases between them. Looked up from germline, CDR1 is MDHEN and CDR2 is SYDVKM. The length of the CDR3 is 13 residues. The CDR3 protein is CASSLTGADTQYF. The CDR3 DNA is TGTGCCAGCAGTTTGACAGGCGCAGATACGCAGTATTTT.

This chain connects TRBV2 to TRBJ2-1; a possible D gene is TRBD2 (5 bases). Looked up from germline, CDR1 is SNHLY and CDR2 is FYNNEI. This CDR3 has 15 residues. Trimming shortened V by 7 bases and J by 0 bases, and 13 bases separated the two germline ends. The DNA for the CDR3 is TGTGCCAGCAAACAGAAGGAGGTCTCCTACAATGAGCAGTTCTTC. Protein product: CASKQKEVSYNEQFF.

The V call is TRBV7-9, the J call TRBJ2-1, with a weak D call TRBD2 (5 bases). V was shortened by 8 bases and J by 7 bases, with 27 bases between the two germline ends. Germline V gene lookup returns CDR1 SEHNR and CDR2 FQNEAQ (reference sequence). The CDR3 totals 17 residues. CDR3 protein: CASLQGDMRRRSNEQFF. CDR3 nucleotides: TGTGCCAGCCTACAAGGTGACATGCGTCGGAGGAGTAATGAGCAGTTCTTC.

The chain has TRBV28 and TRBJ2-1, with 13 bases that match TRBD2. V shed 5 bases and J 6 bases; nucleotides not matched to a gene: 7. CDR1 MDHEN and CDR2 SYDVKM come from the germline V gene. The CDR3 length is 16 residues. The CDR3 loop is CASSIRTSGRVNEQFF. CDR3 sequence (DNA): TGTGCCAGCAGTATCAGGACTAGCGGGAGAGTCAATGAGCAGTTCTTC.

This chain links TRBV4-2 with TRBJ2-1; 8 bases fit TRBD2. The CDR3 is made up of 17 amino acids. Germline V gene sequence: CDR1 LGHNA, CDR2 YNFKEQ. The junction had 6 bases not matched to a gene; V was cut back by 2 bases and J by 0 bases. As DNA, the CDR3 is TGTGCCAGCAGCCAACCTATCGGGGGGGGCTCCTACAATGAGCAGTTCTTC. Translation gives CASSQPIGGGSYNEQFF.

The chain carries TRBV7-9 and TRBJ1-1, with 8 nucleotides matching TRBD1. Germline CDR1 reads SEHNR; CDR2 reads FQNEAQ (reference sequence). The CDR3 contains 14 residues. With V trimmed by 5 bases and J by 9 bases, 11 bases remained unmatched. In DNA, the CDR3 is TGTGCCAGCAGCCCCCCCGGGACAGGACCTAAAGCTTTCTTT. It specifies CASSPPGTGPKAFF.

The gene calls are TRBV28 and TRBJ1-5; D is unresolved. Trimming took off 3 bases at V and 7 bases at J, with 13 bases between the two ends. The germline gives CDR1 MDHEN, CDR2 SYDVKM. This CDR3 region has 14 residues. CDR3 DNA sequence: TGTGCCAGCAGTTTTGCGGGGTTGGGACAGCCCCAGCATTTT. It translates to CASSFAGLGQPQHF. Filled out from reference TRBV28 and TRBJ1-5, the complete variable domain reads DVKVTQSSRYLVKRTGEKVFLECVQDMDHENMFWYRQDPGLGLRLIYFSYDVKMKEKGDIPEGYSVSREKKERFSLILESASTNQTSMYLCASSFAGLGQPQHFGDGTRLSIL.

CDR3 sequence: CASSAQGIDGYTF. The CDR3 nucleotides are TGTGCCAGCAGTGCTCAGGGTATCGATGGCTACACCTTC. The rearrangement uses TRBV6-1 and TRBJ1-2; D is perhaps TRBD1 (5 bases). V was cut by 4 bases and J by 6 bases, with 12 bases left in between. Germline V gene lookup returns CDR1 MNHNS and CDR2 SASEGT. This CDR3 has 13 residues.

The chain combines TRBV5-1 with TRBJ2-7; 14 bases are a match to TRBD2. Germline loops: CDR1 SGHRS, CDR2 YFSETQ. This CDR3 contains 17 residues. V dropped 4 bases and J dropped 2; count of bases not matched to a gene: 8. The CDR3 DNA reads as TGCGCCAGCAGCGTAGGACTAGCGGGGGGTGTAACCTACGAGCAGTACTTC. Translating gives CASSVGLAGGVTYEQYF.

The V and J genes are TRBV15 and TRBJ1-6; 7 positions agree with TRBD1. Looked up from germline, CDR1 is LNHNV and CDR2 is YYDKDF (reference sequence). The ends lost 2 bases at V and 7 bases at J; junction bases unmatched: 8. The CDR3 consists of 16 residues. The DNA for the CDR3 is TGTGCCACCAGCAGAAAGGCGCAGGGGGGCAATTCACCCCTCCACTTT. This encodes CATSRKAQGGNSPLHF.

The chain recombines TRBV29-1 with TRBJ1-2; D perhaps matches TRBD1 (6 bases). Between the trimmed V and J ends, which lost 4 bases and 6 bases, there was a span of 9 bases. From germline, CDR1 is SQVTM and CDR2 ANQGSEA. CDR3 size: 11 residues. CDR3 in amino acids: CSVAQGDGYTF. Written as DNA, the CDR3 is TGCAGCGTTGCACAGGGAGATGGCTACACCTTC.

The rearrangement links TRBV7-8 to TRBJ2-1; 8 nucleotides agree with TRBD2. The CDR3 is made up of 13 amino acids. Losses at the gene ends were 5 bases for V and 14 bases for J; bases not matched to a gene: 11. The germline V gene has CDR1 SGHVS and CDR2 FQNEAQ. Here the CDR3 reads CASSPGGTPQEFF. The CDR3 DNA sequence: TGTGCCAGCAGCCCGGGGGGGACCCCCCAGGAGTTCTTC.

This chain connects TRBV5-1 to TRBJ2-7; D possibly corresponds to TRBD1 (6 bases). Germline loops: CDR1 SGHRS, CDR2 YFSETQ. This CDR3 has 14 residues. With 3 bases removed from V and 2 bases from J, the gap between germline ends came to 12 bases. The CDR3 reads CASSSTGQTYEQYF. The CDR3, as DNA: TGCGCCAGCAGCTCGACAGGACAAACCTACGAGCAGTACTTC.